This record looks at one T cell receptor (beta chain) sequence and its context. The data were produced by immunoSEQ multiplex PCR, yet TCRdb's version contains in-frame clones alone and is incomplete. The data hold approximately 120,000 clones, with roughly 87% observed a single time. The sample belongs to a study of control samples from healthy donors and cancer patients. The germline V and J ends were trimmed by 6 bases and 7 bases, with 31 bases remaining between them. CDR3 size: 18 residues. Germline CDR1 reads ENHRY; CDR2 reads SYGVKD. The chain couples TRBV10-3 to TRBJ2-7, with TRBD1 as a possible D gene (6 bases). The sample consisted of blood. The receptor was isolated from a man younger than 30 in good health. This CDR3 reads CAISPNLLGQGMGEEQYF. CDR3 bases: TGTGCCATCAGCCCTAATCTCCTAGGGCAGGGGATGGGCGAGGAGCAGTACTTC.